What follows is one TCR beta chain and its context. There are a few counts of this clonotype. Its binding antigen is unknown. Qualities for individual bases were not recorded, and no much larger clone is one base off. Ficoll-Paque density gradient centrifugation was used to isolate PBMCs. After removal of 5 bases from V and 11 bases from J, the junction retains 8 bases not matched to a gene. Taken from the germline V gene, the CDR1 and CDR2 loops are MRHNA and SNTAGT. Including cysteine and phenylalanine, the CDR3 has 13 amino acids. Just CDR3 DNA is preserved here, 39 bases in frame from base 1. The data are from a study of T-cell memory formation after mild COVID-19 listed by TCRdb under 2021. General notes on the study: Most TCR sequence clusters were specific to one of the two donors. T-cell clones expanding and contracting after mild COVID-19 in two donors were tracked by longitudinal TCRalpha and TCRbeta repertoire sequencing. Two young, previously healthy adult volunteers made up the cohort, one male and one female. Here is what the overall study found, with its caveats: Contracting CD4+ clones were found mainly in CM and EM memory subsets, while CD8+ clones were enriched in EMRA. Whether the second-wave clones peaking on day 37 were SARS-CoV-2 specific was not confirmed. Balanced CD4/CD8 phenotypes were observed for clones contracting from day 15 to 85, whereas a bias towards CD4+ was observed for a second wave of clones expanding from day 15 to 37. Some responding clones were found in pre-infection memory, which suggests that pre-existing cross-reactive memory T cells took part in the SARS-CoV-2 response. The study included only a couple of mild cases, and larger cohorts that include severe cases with pre-infection samples were judged to be necessary.

The instrument was an Illumina NovaSeq 6000. Using 5'RACE with constant-segment primers, TCRalpha and TCRbeta cDNA libraries were constructed, with sample barcodes and unique molecular identifiers added in the process. RNA was extracted from every sample with Trizol reagent. Libraries were amplified in two PCR steps, with a second sample barcode and Illumina TruSeq adapters added in the second step. The libraries were sequenced on an Illumina NovaSeq using 2 x 150 bp paired-end reads. In the authors' own workflow: With migec v1.2.7, reads were demultiplexed and then collapsed into UMI-guided consensus sequences. With mixcr v2.1.11, UMI consensuses were aligned to TRA and TRB V and J templates and assembled into clonotypes. A clonotype was counted as expanded or contracted only when both edgeR and NoisET called the clonotype significant, with the noise models trained on biological replicates. edgeR calls used a false discovery rate-adjusted p below 0.01 and a log2 fold-change threshold of 1. PCA with hierarchical clustering of max-normalized trajectories of the 1000 most abundant clonotypes was used as exploratory dynamics analysis. The CD4 or CD8 phenotype of responding clones was assigned using the separately sequenced CD4+ and CD8+ repertoires. Using fastp trimming at Q25 and MiXCR clonotype assembly, TCRdb reanalyzed the public sequencing data and kept in-frame beta chains. Every distinct CDR3 protein forms one entry, paired with its most common genes and DNA. These V and J calls rely on TCRdb rather than the paper's analysis. The table for this sample lists 80,000 to 95,000 distinct CDR3 sequences; around a quarter of them were counted only once. Roughly 40% of the sample is taken by the ten largest.

The rearranged segments are TRBV6-4 and TRBJ2-1; TRBD2 agrees with 8 junctional bases. Specimen: PBMCs or a T cell subset sorted from them (not recorded which). The receptor comes from a man between 18 and 29 years old who had mild COVID-19 (a few samples of this study predate the infection). The sample titles of this study are shuffled in the database, so cell type and time point are left out; the donor was told from shared clones. Here is the DNA: TGTGCCAGCAGTTGGACTAGCAGCAAAAAGCAGTTCTTC. This gives the protein CASSWTSSKKQFF.